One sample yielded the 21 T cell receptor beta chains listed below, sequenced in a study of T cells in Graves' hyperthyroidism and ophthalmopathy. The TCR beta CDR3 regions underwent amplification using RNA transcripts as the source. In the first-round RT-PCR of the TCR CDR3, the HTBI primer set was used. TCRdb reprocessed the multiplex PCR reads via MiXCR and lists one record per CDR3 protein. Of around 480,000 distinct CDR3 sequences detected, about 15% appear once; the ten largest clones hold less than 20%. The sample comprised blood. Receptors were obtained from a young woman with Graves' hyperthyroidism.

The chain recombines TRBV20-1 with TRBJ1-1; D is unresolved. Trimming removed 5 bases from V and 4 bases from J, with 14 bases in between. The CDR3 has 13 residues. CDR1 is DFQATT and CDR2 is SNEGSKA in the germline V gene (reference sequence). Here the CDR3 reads CSAEPTALTEAFF. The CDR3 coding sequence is TGCAGTGCTGAGCCTACAGCGCTCACTGAAGCTTTCTTT.

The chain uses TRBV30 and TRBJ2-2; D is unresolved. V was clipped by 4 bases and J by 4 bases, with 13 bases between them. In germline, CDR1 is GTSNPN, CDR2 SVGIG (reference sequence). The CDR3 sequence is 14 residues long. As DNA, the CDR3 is TGTGCCTGGAAGGCAGAAGGCTCCACCGGGGAGCTGTTTTTT. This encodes CAWKAEGSTGELFF.

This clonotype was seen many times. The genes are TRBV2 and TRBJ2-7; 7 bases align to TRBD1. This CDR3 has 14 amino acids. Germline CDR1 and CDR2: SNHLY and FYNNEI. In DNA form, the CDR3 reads TGTGCCAGCAGGGAAAGGGACAGACACTACGGGCAGTACGTC. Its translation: CASRERDRHYGQYV.

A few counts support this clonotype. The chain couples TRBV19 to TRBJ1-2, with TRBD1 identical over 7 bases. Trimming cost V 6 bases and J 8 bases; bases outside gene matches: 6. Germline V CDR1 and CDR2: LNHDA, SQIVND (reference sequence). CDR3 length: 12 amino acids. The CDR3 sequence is CASSYRTGGYTF. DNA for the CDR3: TGTGCCAGTAGCTATAGGACAGGCGGCTACACCTTC.

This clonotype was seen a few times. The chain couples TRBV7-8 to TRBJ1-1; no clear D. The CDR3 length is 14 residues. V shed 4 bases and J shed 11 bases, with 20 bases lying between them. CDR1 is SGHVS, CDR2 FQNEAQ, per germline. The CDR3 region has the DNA TGTGCCAGCAGCTCCGGTGGCGGGCCCCTCTTCGCTTTCTTT. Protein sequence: CASSSGGGPLFAFF.

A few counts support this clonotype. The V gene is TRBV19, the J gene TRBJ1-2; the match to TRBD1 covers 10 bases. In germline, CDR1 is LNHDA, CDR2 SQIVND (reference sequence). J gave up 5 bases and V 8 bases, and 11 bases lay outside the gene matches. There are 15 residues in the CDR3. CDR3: CASFASGQGLYGYTF. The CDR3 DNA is TGTGCCAGTTTTGCCTCGGGACAGGGGTTGTATGGCTACACCTTC. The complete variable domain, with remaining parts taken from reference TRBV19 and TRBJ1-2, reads DGGITQSPKYLFRKEGQNVTLSCEQNLNHDAMYWYRQDPGQGLRLIYYSQIVNDFQKGDIAEGYSVSREKKESFPLTVTSAQKNPTAFYLCASFASGQGLYGYTFGSGTRLTVV.

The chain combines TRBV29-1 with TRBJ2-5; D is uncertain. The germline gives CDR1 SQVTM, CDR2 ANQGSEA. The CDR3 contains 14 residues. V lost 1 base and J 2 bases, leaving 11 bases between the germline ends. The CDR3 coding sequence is TGCAGCGTTGAAGCCGGCTGGGGACAAGAGACCCAGTACTTC. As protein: CSVEAGWGQETQYF.

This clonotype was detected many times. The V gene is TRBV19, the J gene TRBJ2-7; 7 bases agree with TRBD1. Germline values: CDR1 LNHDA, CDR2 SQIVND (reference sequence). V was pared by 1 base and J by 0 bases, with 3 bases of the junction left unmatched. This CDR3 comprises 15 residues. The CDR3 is CASSIVTGISYEQYF. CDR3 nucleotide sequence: TGTGCCAGTAGTATAGTGACAGGGATCTCCTACGAGCAGTACTTC.

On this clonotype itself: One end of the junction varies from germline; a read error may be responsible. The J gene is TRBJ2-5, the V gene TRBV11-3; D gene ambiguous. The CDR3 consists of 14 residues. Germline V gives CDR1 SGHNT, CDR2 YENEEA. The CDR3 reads CSSSLRSQRETQYF. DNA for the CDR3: TGTTCCAGCAGCTTAAGGTCGCAGAGGGAGACCCAGTACTTC.

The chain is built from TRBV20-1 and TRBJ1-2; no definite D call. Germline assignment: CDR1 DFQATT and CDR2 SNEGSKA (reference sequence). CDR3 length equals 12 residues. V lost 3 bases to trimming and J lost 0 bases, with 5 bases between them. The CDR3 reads CSASFTNYGYTF. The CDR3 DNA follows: TGCAGTGCTAGTTTTACTAACTATGGCTACACCTTC.

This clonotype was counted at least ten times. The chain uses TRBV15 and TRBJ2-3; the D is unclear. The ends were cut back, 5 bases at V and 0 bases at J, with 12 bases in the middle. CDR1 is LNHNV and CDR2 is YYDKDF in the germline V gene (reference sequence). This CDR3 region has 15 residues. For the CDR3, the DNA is TGTGCCACCAGCGAGACCCAGGCGAGCACAGATACGCAGTATTTT. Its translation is CATSETQASTDTQYF.

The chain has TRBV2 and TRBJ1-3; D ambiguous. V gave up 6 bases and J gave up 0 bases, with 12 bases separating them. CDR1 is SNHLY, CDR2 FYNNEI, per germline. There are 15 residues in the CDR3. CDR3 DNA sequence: TGTGCCAGCAGCCCGATGTACTACTCTGGAAACACCATATATTTT. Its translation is CASSPMYYSGNTIYF.

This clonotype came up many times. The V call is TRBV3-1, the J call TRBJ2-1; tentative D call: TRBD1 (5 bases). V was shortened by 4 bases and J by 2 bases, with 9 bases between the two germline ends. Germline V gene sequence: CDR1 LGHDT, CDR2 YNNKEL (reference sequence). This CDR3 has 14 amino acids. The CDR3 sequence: CASSPDTTYNEQFF. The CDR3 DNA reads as TGTGCCAGCAGCCCGGACACCACCTACAATGAGCAGTTCTTC.

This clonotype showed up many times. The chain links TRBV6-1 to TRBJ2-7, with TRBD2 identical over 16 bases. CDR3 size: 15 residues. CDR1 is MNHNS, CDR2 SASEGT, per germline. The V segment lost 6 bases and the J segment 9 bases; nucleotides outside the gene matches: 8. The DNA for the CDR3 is TGTGCCAGCAGGGCCCCGGGACTAGCGGGAGGGCGGCAGTACGTC. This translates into CASRAPGLAGGRQYV.

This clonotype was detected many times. CDR3: CASSKSGSRKETQYF. The CDR3 region has the DNA TGTGCCAGCAGCAAAAGCGGGAGTCGGAAAGAGACCCAGTACTTC. The gene calls are TRBV27 and TRBJ2-5; 8 nucleotides line up with TRBD2. V lost 6 bases, J lost 3 bases, and 9 bases stayed unmatched. CDR1 is MNHEY, CDR2 SMNVEV, per germline (reference sequence). CDR3 length: 15 residues.

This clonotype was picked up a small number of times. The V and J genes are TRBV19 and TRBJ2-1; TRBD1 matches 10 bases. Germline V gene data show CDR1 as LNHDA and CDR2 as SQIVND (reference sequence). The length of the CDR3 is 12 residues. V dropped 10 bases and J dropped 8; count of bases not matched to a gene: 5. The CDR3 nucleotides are TGTGCCACCCGGGACAGGGGATATGAGCAGTTCTTC. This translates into CATRDRGYEQFF.

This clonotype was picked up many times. CDR3 in amino acids: CASSLRISGNTIYF. As DNA, the CDR3 is TGTGCCAGCAGTTTACGGATCTCTGGAAACACCATATATTTT. The chain is built from TRBV28 and TRBJ1-3; D uncertain. Germline CDR1 reads MDHEN; CDR2 reads SYDVKM. This CDR3 is built from 14 residues. The V end lost 2 bases, the J end lost 0 bases, and 5 bases lay between the germline ends.

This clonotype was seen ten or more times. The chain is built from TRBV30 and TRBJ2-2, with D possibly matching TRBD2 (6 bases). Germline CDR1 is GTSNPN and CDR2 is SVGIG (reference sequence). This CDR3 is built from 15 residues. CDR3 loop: CATEGGSANTGELFF. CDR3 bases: TGTGCTACGGAGGGCGGCAGCGCGAACACCGGGGAGCTGTTTTTT.

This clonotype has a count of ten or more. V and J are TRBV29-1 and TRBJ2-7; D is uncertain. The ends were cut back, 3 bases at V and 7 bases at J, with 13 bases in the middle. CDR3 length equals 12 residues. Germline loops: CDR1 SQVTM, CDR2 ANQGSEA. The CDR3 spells CSVEGDAGEQYF. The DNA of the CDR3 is TGCAGCGTTGAGGGTGACGCCGGGGAGCAGTACTTC.

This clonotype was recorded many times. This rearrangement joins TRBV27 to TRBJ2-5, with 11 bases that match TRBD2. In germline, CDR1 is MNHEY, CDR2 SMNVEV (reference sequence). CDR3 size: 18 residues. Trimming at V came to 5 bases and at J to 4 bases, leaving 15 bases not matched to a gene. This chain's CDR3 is CASSPLAGGWFLGETQYF. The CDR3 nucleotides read TGTGCCAGCAGTCCATTAGCGGGAGGGTGGTTCTTGGGAGAGACCCAGTACTTC.

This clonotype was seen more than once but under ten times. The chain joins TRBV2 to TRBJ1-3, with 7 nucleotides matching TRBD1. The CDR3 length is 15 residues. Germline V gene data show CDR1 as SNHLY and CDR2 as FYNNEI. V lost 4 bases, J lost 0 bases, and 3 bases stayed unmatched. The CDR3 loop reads CASSAGQSSGNTIYF. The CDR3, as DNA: TGTGCCAGCAGTGCGGGACAGTCCTCTGGAAACACCATATATTTT.